This TCR beta chain derives from a study of cytomegalovirus exposure and HLA in healthy donors. General study results and limits: Overall, approximately 150 TCR beta chains were annotated as cytomegalovirus-associated.

A multiplex PCR was run with 60 Vbeta primers and 13 Jbeta primers. Profiling relied on immunoSEQ multiplex PCR, and the TCRdb table lists in-frame clones only, not all of them. The data show some 160,000 clones, 77% seen once. Details on this clone: Antigen unknown.

What was sequenced was PBMCs. The sequence came from a woman aged 25 to 39 in good health and CMV-seronegative.

CDR3 residues: CAISDPQRYEQFF. The CDR3 coding sequence is TGTGCCATCAGTGATCCCCAGCGTTATGAGCAGTTCTTC. This chain connects TRBV10-3 to TRBJ2-1; no clear D. The CDR3 spans 13 residues. The V gene lost 3 bases and the J gene lost 8 bases, with 11 bases spanning the gap. Germline V gene data show CDR1 as ENHRY and CDR2 as SYGVKD.